This is a list of T cell receptor beta chains from one sample in a study of blood T cell repertoires in COVID-19. TCRdb keeps only in-frame clones here, not all; method: immunoSEQ multiplex PCR. In the table there are over 200,000 clones, 88% of which are singletons. The sequenced material came from peripheral blood. These receptor sequences come from a human donor in a cohort sampled during active COVID-19. Each CDR3 is given with its conserved first and last residue. The D gene is left open where the match is weak. Not every row has a clone size; where given, it reads once, few, many or a size class.

>TRBV7-6|12|-|-|TRBJ2-7
TGTGCCAGCAGCCTCGTTTCTATGGAGCAGTACTTC
CASSLVSMEQYF
>TRBV4-3|14|-|-|TRBJ1-2
TGCGCCAGCAGCCAAGAGTACAATAACTATGGCTACACCTTC
CASSQEYNNYGYTF
>TRBV5-1|11|TRBD2|-|TRBJ2-7
TGCGCCAGCCGGGGGGACTACGAGCAGTACTTC
CASRGDYEQYF
>TRBV7-2|14|-|-|TRBJ1-4
TGTGCCAGCAGCCTCGTCGGTTCCAATGAAAAACTGTTTTTT
CASSLVGSNEKLFF
>TRBV4-3|18|TRBD1|once|TRBJ1-3
TGCGCCAGCAGCCAAGGGGACAGTCGAGAGCCCTCTGGAAACACCATATATTTT
CASSQGDSREPSGNTIYF
>TRBV28|15|TRBD1|-|TRBJ1-6
TGTGCCAGCAGTAGACCCGGGACAGAAAATTCACCCCTCCACTTT
CASSRPGTENSPLHF
>TRBV6-5|15|-|-|TRBJ2-6
TGTGCCAGCAGTTACTCGAGGGCAGGGGCCAACGTCCTGACTTTC
CASSYSRAGANVLTF
>TRBV4-1|13|-|-|TRBJ1-1
TGCGCCAGCAGCCATACAGGGTCGAAAGAGGCTTTCTTT
CASSHTGSKEAFF
>TRBV19|13|-|-|TRBJ2-7
TGTGCCAGTAGTATAGGGACAGCGTACGAGCAGTACTTC
CASSIGTAYEQYF
>TRBV24-1|14|-|-|TRBJ2-3
TGTGCCACCAGTGGCCAGGGAAGCACAGATACGCAGTATTTT
CATSGQGSTDTQYF
>TRBV6-5|15|-|-|TRBJ1-2
TGTGCCAGTCTCTCACAGGGCGAGGTGTCTAAAGGCTACACCTTC
CASLSQGEVSKGYTF
>TRBV11-2|18|TRBD2|-|TRBJ2-5
TGTGCCAGCAGCTTAGTGCGGGGGGGCCGAGTGGAGCGAGAGACCCAGTACTTC
CASSLVRGGRVERETQYF
>TRBV3-1/TRBV3-2|13|TRBD2|-|TRBJ2-7
TGTGCCAGTTCGACTAGCACACCCTACGAGCAGTACTTC
CASSTSTPYEQYF
>TRBV9|18|-|-|TRBJ1-1
TGTGCCAGCAGCGTAGGTGTCAGATCGGAGGGTTTGAACACTGAAGCTTTCTTT
CASSVGVRSEGLNTEAFF
>TRBV13|14|TRBD1|-|TRBJ2-7
TGTGCCAGCAGCTTGGGACAGGGAGGTTTCGAGCAGTACTTC
CASSLGQGGFEQYF
>TRBV10-3|16|-|-|TRBJ1-2
TGTGCCATCAGTGAGTCGGGAGGAACGATTTTCTATGGCTACACCTTC
CAISESGGTIFYGYTF
>TRBV2|15|TRBD1|-|TRBJ2-2
TGTGCCTCCAGGAAGACAGGGCTGAACACCGGGGAGCTGTTTTTT
CASRKTGLNTGELFF
>TRBV18|16|TRBD1|-|TRBJ2-7
TGTGCCAGCTCACCCTCGGGAGGGACAGGGGCCAGCGAGCAGTACTTC
CASSPSGGTGASEQYF
>TRBV15|15|-|-|TRBJ1-5
TGTGCCACCAGCAGAGATCTGCAGGGTGATCAGCCCCAGCATTTT
CATSRDLQGDQPQHF
>TRBV5-4|14|-|-|TRBJ2-7
TGTGCCAGCAGGATAGGACAGGGGACTAGCGAGCAGTACTTC
CASRIGQGTSEQYF
>TRBV28|14|-|few|TRBJ1-1
TGTGCCAGCAGCCTGACAGGAGCGAACACTGAAGCTTTCTTT
CASSLTGANTEAFF
>TRBV19|14|-|-|TRBJ2-5
TGTGCCAGTAGTGAACGGACAGTTCAAGGGACCCAGTACTTC
CASSERTVQGTQYF
>TRBV24-1|16|TRBD2|-|TRBJ2-7
TGTGCCACCAGTGATACCCCGGGGGGGGACTCCTACGAGCAGTACTTC
CATSDTPGGDSYEQYF
>TRBV28|13|-|-|TRBJ1-1
TGTGCCAGCAGAGTGAGGTTTAACACTGAAGCTTTCTTT
CASRVRFNTEAFF
>TRBV7-3|15|TRBD1|-|TRBJ2-3
TGTGCCAGCAGCTTAATGGGACAGGGGACAGATACGCAGTATTTT
CASSLMGQGTDTQYF
>TRBV5-1|15|TRBD1|-|TRBJ1-2
TGCGCCAGCAGCTTGGAGGCGTACAGGGGCGATGGCTACACCTTC
CASSLEAYRGDGYTF
>TRBV7-2|12|-|-|TRBJ2-1
TGTGCCAGCAGCTCAGGATACAATGAGCAGTTCTTC
CASSSGYNEQFF
>TRBV7-9|13|TRBD2|-|TRBJ2-1
TGTGCCAGCAGCCCGACTAGCGGGACGTCGCGGTTCTTC
CASSPTSGTSRFF
>TRBV28|12|-|-|TRBJ2-5
TGTGCCAGCAGTGTAGGGGAAGAGACCCAGTACTTC
CASSVGEETQYF
>TRBV5-1|13|TRBD1|-|TRBJ1-5
TGCGCCAGCAGTACAGGGGGCGGTCAGCCCCAGCATTTT
CASSTGGGQPQHF
>TRBV10-2|15|-|-|TRBJ1-2
TGCGCCACCTCGGTCGAGGGCAGGACTAACTATGGCTACACCTTC
CATSVEGRTNYGYTF
>TRBV6-1|15|-|once|TRBJ2-7
TGTGCCAGCAGTGAAGTAGTCAGGTCGCCCTACGAGCAGTACTTC
CASSEVVRSPYEQYF
>TRBV29-1|16|-|-|TRBJ2-7
TGCAGCGTTGAAGATTCGGCCAGGGGAGTTTTCAACGAGCAGTACTTC
CSVEDSARGVFNEQYF
>TRBV6-6|14|-|-|TRBJ1-5
TGTGCCAGCAGTTTCGCAGGGGAGATTCAGCCCCAGCATTTT
CASSFAGEIQPQHF
>TRBV20-1|13|-|-|TRBJ2-7
TGCAGTGCTAGTACTAGAGCAGTCTACGAGCAGTACTTC
CSASTRAVYEQYF